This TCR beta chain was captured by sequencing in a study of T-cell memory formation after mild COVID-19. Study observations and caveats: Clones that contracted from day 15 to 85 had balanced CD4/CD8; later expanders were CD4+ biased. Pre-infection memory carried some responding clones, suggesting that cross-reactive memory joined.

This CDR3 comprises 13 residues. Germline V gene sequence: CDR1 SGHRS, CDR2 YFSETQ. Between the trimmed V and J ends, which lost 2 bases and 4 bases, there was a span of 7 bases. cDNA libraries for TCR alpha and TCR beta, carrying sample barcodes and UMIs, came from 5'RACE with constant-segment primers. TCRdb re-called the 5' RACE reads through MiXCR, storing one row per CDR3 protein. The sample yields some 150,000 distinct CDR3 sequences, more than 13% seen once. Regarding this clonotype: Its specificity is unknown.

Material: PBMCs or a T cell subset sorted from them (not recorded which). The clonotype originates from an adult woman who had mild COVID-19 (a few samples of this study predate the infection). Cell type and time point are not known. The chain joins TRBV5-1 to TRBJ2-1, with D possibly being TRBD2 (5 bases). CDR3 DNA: TGCGCCAGCAGCTTCGGGGATTACAATGAGCAGTTCTTC. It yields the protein CASSFGDYNEQFF.